The 16 T cell receptor beta chains below all came from one sample that was sequenced in a study of a mutant IDH1 vaccine in newly diagnosed glioma. Sequencing was performed with immunoSEQ multiplex PCR; in TCRdb, only in-frame clones are kept and a portion is missing. This sample yields about 88,000 clones, of which approximately 80% are seen a single time; roughly 5.3% belongs to the top ten. As to time point: baseline, week 1 (first vaccination visit). Treatment reported: pre-vaccination baseline after standard-of-care therapy. This material consisted of PBMCs, taken from a glioma patient treated with radiotherapy, temozolomide or both. Source of these receptors: a man aged 35-49 years with glioma. Some clones in this sample may be carry-over from other donors' samples.

A single count supports this clone. This chain connects TRBV10-3 to TRBJ1-6; D possibly corresponds to TRBD1 (5 bases). The CDR3 covers 12 residues. Germline CDR1 ENHRY, CDR2 SYGVKD. V was cut by 7 bases and J by 11 bases, with 12 bases left in between. The CDR3 region is CAINQGSPPLHF. In DNA, the CDR3 is TGTGCCATCAACCAGGGCTCACCACCCCTCCACTTT.

This rearrangement joins TRBV25-1 to TRBJ1-3; no firm D call. Germline V gene data show CDR1 as MGHDK and CDR2 as SYGVNS. Trimming took off 2 bases at V and 0 bases at J, with 11 bases between the two ends. This CDR3 has 16 amino acids. The CDR3 is CASSETFRSSGNTIYF. CDR3 nucleotides: TGTGCCAGCAGTGAAACCTTTCGATCCTCTGGAAACACCATATATTTT.

The V call is TRBV6-5, the J call TRBJ1-4; possibly TRBD1 for D (5 bases). The CDR3 sequence is 14 residues long. Looked up from germline, CDR1 is MNHEY and CDR2 is SVGAGI. Trimming stripped 0 bases from V and 8 bases from J, with 10 bases between. For the CDR3, the DNA is TGTGCCAGCAGTTACTCGGGACTTGGAGAAAAACTGTTTTTT. It yields the protein CASSYSGLGEKLFF.

The gene calls are TRBV5-1 and TRBJ2-2; no clear D. This CDR3 has 15 residues. Germline CDR1 is SGHRS and CDR2 is YFSETQ. Between the trimmed V and J ends, which lost 0 bases and 0 bases, there was a span of 6 bases. Here the CDR3 DNA reads TGCGCCAGCAGCTTGGGGGGAACGAACACCGGGGAGCTGTTTTTT. Protein: CASSLGGTNTGELFF.

J is TRBJ2-7 and V is TRBV5-1, with D possibly being TRBD1 (6 bases). CDR3 size: 17 residues. V was clipped by 1 base and J by 1 base, with 18 bases between them. Per the germline V gene, CDR1 is SGHRS and CDR2 is YFSETQ. CDR3 bases: TGCGCCAGCAGCTTGTGGGGGACAATCAGGTTTTCCTACGAGCAGTACTTC. As protein: CASSLWGTIRFSYEQYF.

This chain links TRBV6-5 with TRBJ2-5; D uncertain. Germline V lookup: CDR1 MNHEY, CDR2 SVGAGI. With 6 bases removed from V and 6 bases from J, the gap between germline ends came to 11 bases. The CDR3 runs to 12 residues. CDR3 in amino acids: CASSNLSKTQYF. The CDR3 DNA reads as TGTGCCAGCAGCAACCTCTCGAAGACCCAGTACTTC.

The chain employs TRBV7-9 and TRBJ2-2, with a possible D match to TRBD2 (6 bases). This CDR3 has 12 residues. Germline CDR1 reads SEHNR; CDR2 reads FQNEAQ (reference sequence). With 5 bases removed from V and 6 bases from J, the gap between germline ends came to 7 bases. CDR3 in amino acids: CASSGRSGELFF. The CDR3 region has the DNA TGTGCCAGCAGCGGGAGGTCCGGGGAGCTGTTTTTT.

This chain joins TRBV10-2 and TRBJ1-6; the D is unclear. Per the germline V gene, CDR1 is WSHSY and CDR2 is SAAADI. V was cut by 3 bases and J by 6 bases, with 12 bases left in between. The CDR3 extends over 15 amino acids. The CDR3 region has the DNA TGCGCCAGCAGTGAAGGCCGCCGGCCTAATTCACCCCTCCACTTT. The encoded protein is CASSEGRRPNSPLHF.

The chain carries TRBV30 and TRBJ1-1, with D perhaps matching TRBD1 (5 bases). CDR1 is GTSNPN and CDR2 is SVGIG in the germline V gene (reference sequence). The CDR3 runs 12 residues. Trimming took off 0 bases at V and 8 bases at J, with 10 bases between the two ends. The CDR3 spells CAWSVWGFEAFF. The CDR3 nucleotides read TGTGCCTGGAGTGTATGGGGGTTCGAAGCTTTCTTT.

V usage is TRBV4-1 and J usage is TRBJ1-6; D gene ambiguous. Germline V gene lookup returns CDR1 MGHRA and CDR2 YSYEKL. The CDR3 is 15 residues long. V lost 3 bases, J lost 7 bases, and 13 bases lay in between. CDR3 amino acids: CASSHPRGNNSPLHF. The CDR3 bases are TGCGCCAGCAGCCACCCCCGGGGAAACAATTCACCCCTCCACTTT.

The chain employs TRBV7-9 and TRBJ1-1, with D possibly being TRBD1 (5 bases). Looked up from germline, CDR1 is SEHNR and CDR2 is FQNEAQ (reference sequence). With 4 bases removed from V and 6 bases from J, the gap between germline ends came to 15 bases. CDR3 length: 14 amino acids. In DNA form, the CDR3 reads TGTGCCAGCAGCTCCGAGGGGAGGGTCGCTGAAGCTTTCTTT. As protein: CASSSEGRVAEAFF.

The chain employs TRBV5-4 and TRBJ1-1; 11 positions match TRBD1. Germline assignment: CDR1 SGHNT and CDR2 YYREEE (reference sequence). The J segment lost 6 bases and the V segment lost 4 bases, leaving 5 bases of the junction unmatched. The CDR3 has 14 amino acids. CDR3 in DNA: TGTGCCAGCAGCCCCGGGACAGGGGGTTCTGAAGCTTTCTTT. Protein sequence: CASSPGTGGSEAFF.

This chain uses TRBV2 with TRBJ2-3; no clear D. V lost 4 bases to trimming and J lost 2 bases, with 4 bases between them. This CDR3 has 12 amino acids. CDR1 is SNHLY and CDR2 is FYNNEI in the germline V gene. The CDR3 DNA sequence: TGTGCCAGCAGTGGCGTCACAGATACGCAGTATTTT. Protein: CASSGVTDTQYF.

The chain is built from TRBV30 and TRBJ2-3; TRBD2 matches at 9 bases. V lost 0 bases to trimming and J lost 4 bases; unmatched junction nucleotides: 5. The CDR3 length is 15 residues. CDR1 is GTSNPN, CDR2 SVGIG, per germline (reference sequence). DNA of the CDR3: TGTGCCTGGAGTGTACGAGCGGGGGGACCAGATACGCAGTATTTT. Translating it yields CAWSVRAGGPDTQYF.

V and J are TRBV7-2 and TRBJ1-1; D call uncertain. Germline assignment: CDR1 SGHTA and CDR2 FQGNSA. The CDR3 runs 15 residues. Trimming removed 5 bases from V and 1 base from J, with 14 bases in between. DNA for the CDR3: TGTGCCAGCAGCCCGGCCAGGCGGCCGAACACTGAAGCTTTCTTT. Its translation is CASSPARRPNTEAFF.

The CDR3 nucleotides read TGTGCCAGTAGTGGCGGCCGGGCTGCCAGGGATACGCAGTATTTT. Amino acids: CASSGGRAARDTQYF. J is TRBJ2-3 and V is TRBV19; D gene ambiguous. This CDR3 is built from 15 residues. The germline CDR1 and CDR2 sequences are LNHDA and SQIVND (reference sequence). The V end lost 5 bases, the J end lost 6 bases, and 18 bases lay between the germline ends.